This entry lists 29 T cell receptor beta chains sequenced from one sample in a study of molecular identifiers for immune sequencing clone quantification. TCRdb fed the PCR reads into MiXCR, producing one record per CDR3 protein. The table includes approximately 670,000 distinct CDR3 sequences, approximately 20% detected once. Material: naive CD8+ T cells from blood, with Jurkat cell RNA spiked in. Indicated subset: FACS-sorted CD8+CD4-CCR7+CD45RA+ naive T cells. These TCRs come from a human donor in good health. Some libraries in this study had Jurkat cell RNA spiked in.

This chain joins TRBV20-1 and TRBJ2-7; a possible D gene is TRBD2 (6 bases). The germline gives CDR1 DFQATT, CDR2 SNEGSKA (reference sequence). V gave up 3 bases and J gave up 3 bases, with 15 bases separating them. This CDR3 has 14 residues. CDR3 in DNA: TGCAGTGCTAGCACGACGGGACTGAGCTACGAGCAGTACTTC. Translation: CSASTTGLSYEQYF.

The chain couples TRBV20-1 to TRBJ2-3, with D maybe TRBD2 (5 bases). This CDR3 is built from 18 residues. The V end lost 4 bases, the J end lost 6 bases, and 29 bases lay between the germline ends. Germline CDR1 and CDR2: DFQATT and SNEGSKA (reference sequence). CDR3 bases: TGCAGTGCTAACGTCAGCCCCCTTGCGGGTGGAAATATTGATACGCAGTATTTT. Amino acid sequence: CSANVSPLAGGNIDTQYF.

This clonotype was seen repeatedly, ten times or more. The chain is built from TRBV29-1 and TRBJ2-1, with a tentative D call TRBD2 (5 bases). Trimming took off 4 bases at V and 4 bases at J, with 8 bases between the two ends. The CDR3 loop spans 12 amino acids. Looked up from germline, CDR1 is SQVTM and CDR2 is ANQGSEA. CDR3 DNA sequence: TGCAGCGTTGTCGGGGTTTACAATGAGCAGTTCTTC. Amino acid sequence: CSVVGVYNEQFF.

The chain uses TRBV30 and TRBJ2-3; TRBD2 matches at 12 bases. Germline V gives CDR1 GTSNPN, CDR2 SVGIG (reference sequence). This CDR3 spans 17 amino acids. Germline trimming cut 3 bases from V and 9 bases from J; bases unmatched to any gene: 16. CDR3 sequence (DNA): TGTGCCTGGAGCCCCGCCGACTGGCTAGCGGGGGGGCAGACGCAGTATTTT. This encodes CAWSPADWLAGGQTQYF.

In its sample, this clonotype was seen many times. This CDR3 is CASSQGGAGDYEQYF. CDR3 bases: TGCGCCAGCAGCCAAGGAGGGGCGGGGGACTACGAGCAGTACTTC. The V and J genes are TRBV4-3 and TRBJ2-7; 7 bases align to TRBD2. Trimming cost V 1 base and J 3 bases; bases outside gene matches: 6. The CDR3 runs to 15 residues. CDR1 and CDR2 from the germline V gene are LGHNA and YSLEER.

A few counts support this clonotype. The genes are TRBV29-1 and TRBJ2-7; 9 bases align to TRBD1. With 7 bases clipped from V and 3 bases from J, the junction kept 4 bases outside the gene matches. Germline lookup yields CDR1 SQVTM and CDR2 ANQGSEA. CDR3 length: 12 residues. CDR3 loop: CSAWTGDYEQYF. The CDR3 DNA is TGCAGCGCTTGGACAGGGGACTACGAGCAGTACTTC.

On this clonotype itself: Given a much more abundant clone one base away, this may be a read error. This chain uses TRBV6-5 with TRBJ1-4; D remains unclear. Trimming left V 2 bases short and J 12 bases short, with 13 bases between. This CDR3 comprises 13 residues. CDR1 is MNHEY, CDR2 SVGAGI, per germline. The CDR3 sequence is CASSYVGQEELFF. In DNA, the CDR3 is TGTGCCAGCAGTTACGTTGGGCAGGAAGAACTGTTTTTT.

This clonotype occurred a few times. V usage is TRBV15 and J usage is TRBJ2-5; possibly TRBD2 for D (7 bases). CDR3 length equals 17 residues. The germline V gene has CDR1 LNHNV and CDR2 YYDKDF (reference sequence). Trimming pared 1 base from V and 5 bases from J, leaving 20 bases between. The CDR3 protein is CATSRVGVRGRGETQYF. CDR3 bases: TGTGCCACCAGCAGAGTAGGGGTACGAGGGAGGGGGGAGACCCAGTACTTC.

The table lists this clonotype with many counts. The chain combines TRBV20-1 with TRBJ2-3, with 11 bases that match TRBD2. This CDR3 is built from 15 residues. The V gene end was trimmed by 5 bases and the J gene end by 0 bases; junction bases not matched to a gene: 4. Germline V gene data show CDR1 as DFQATT and CDR2 as SNEGSKA (reference sequence). CDR3 sequence (DNA): TGCAGTGCTGCTCGGACTAGCGGGAGCACAGATACGCAGTATTTT. Protein: CSAARTSGSTDTQYF.

Many counts were recorded for this clonotype. CDR3 loop: CASSFTPRHEQYF. In nucleotides, the CDR3 is TGTGCCAGCAGCTTTACCCCGCGCCACGAGCAGTACTTC. The V and J genes are TRBV7-9 and TRBJ2-7; unclear D gene. Germline values: CDR1 SEHNR, CDR2 FQNEAQ (reference sequence). The CDR3 sequence is 13 residues long. Trimming stripped 3 bases from V and 5 bases from J, with 11 bases between.

V is TRBV4-3 and J is TRBJ2-3; no reliable D call. V was clipped by 0 bases and J by 1 base, with 11 bases between them. The CDR3 is 16 residues long. The germline gives CDR1 LGHNA, CDR2 YSLEER. In DNA, the CDR3 is TGCGCCAGCAGCCAAGATCAGGTGGCGGGCACAGATACGCAGTATTTT. As protein: CASSQDQVAGTDTQYF.

This clonotype was observed a few times. The chain recombines TRBV19 with TRBJ2-7, with D perhaps matching TRBD1 (5 bases). CDR1 and CDR2 from the germline V gene are LNHDA and SQIVND (reference sequence). With 3 bases removed from V and 1 base from J, the gap between germline ends came to 13 bases. CDR3 length: 15 amino acids. The CDR3 region is CASSILKGLSYEQYF. In nucleotides, the CDR3 is TGTGCCAGTAGTATTCTTAAGGGGTTGTCCTACGAGCAGTACTTC.

This clonotype has a count of ten or more. The chain joins TRBV4-3 to TRBJ2-7, with 7 bases fitting TRBD1. The V and J ends lost 1 base and 4 bases, in that order; junction bases with no gene match: 4. CDR1 and CDR2 (germline): LGHNA, YSLEER. The CDR3 loop spans 14 amino acids. This CDR3 is CASSQVTGEYEQYF. CDR3 DNA: TGCGCCAGCAGCCAAGTTACAGGGGAGTACGAGCAGTACTTC.

This clonotype was detected only once. A much larger clone differs by one base, so this may be a read error. CDR3 in amino acids: CASSYYGQGQSYGQYF. The CDR3 DNA follows: TGTGCCAGCAGTTACTACGGACAGGGCCAGTCCTACGGGCAGTACTTC. V gene TRBV6-6 combines with J gene TRBJ2-7; 8 positions match TRBD1. The CDR3 is 16 amino acids. Germline-derived CDR1 and CDR2 are MNHNY and SVGAGI (reference sequence).

This clonotype was found many times. This rearrangement joins TRBV7-9 to TRBJ2-5, with 7 bases fitting TRBD1. V was clipped by 4 bases and J by 3 bases; unmatched bases: 2. The V gene's germline CDR1 is SEHNR and CDR2 FQNEAQ (reference sequence). This CDR3 spans 13 amino acids. CDR3 region: CASSWDSEETQYF. The CDR3 nucleotides are TGTGCCAGCAGCTGGGACAGCGAAGAGACCCAGTACTTC.

V and J are TRBV15 and TRBJ2-7, with a tentative D call TRBD2 (5 bases). In germline, CDR1 is LNHNV, CDR2 YYDKDF (reference sequence). The CDR3 totals 18 residues. V was cut by 2 bases and J by 3 bases, with 23 bases left in between. This chain's CDR3 is CATSRLTLGGGSNYEQYF. The CDR3 region has the DNA TGTGCCACCAGCAGACTCACTTTAGGCGGAGGTTCCAACTACGAGCAGTACTTC.

Points on this clonotype: A read error is possible here, since a much larger clone lies one base away. This chain links TRBV9 with TRBJ1-1; TRBD1 matches at 10 bases. The CDR3 covers 15 residues. Germline V CDR1 and CDR2: SGDLS, YYNGEE. The CDR3 spells CASSMTGTGATEASF. CDR3 nucleotides: TGTGCCAGCAGCATGACCGGGACAGGGGCAACTGAAGCTTCCTTT.

Many counts were recorded for this clonotype. This chain joins TRBV4-3 and TRBJ1-2, with D unresolved. Trimming stripped 2 bases from V and 0 bases from J, with 13 bases between. Germline V gene lookup returns CDR1 LGHNA and CDR2 YSLEER. The CDR3 spans 16 residues. The CDR3 nucleotides read TGCGCCAGCAGCCAACAGACCCCCACTACTAACTATGGCTACACCTTC. This translates into CASSQQTPTTNYGYTF.

This clonotype appeared many times. The chain joins TRBV20-1 to TRBJ2-1; D is unresolved. Germline V lookup: CDR1 DFQATT, CDR2 SNEGSKA (reference sequence). The CDR3 has 13 residues. V dropped 4 bases and J dropped 4 bases, with 11 bases sitting between them. CDR3 in amino acids: CSANLPSYNEQFF. The DNA for the CDR3 is TGCAGTGCTAACCTCCCCTCTTACAATGAGCAGTTCTTC.

This clonotype was recorded at least ten times. This rearrangement joins TRBV30 to TRBJ2-1; 10 bases are a match to TRBD2. This CDR3 region has 12 residues. CDR1 GTSNPN and CDR2 SVGIG come from the germline V gene (reference sequence). The junction had 3 bases not matched to a gene; V was cut back by 5 bases and J by 8 bases. CDR3 nucleotide sequence: TGTGCCTGGGCGACTAGCGGGTATGAGCAGTTCTTC. This translates into CAWATSGYEQFF.

Ten or more counts support this clonotype. This rearrangement joins TRBV9 to TRBJ1-4; D may be TRBD1 (5 bases). Trimming cost V 0 bases and J 3 bases, with 9 bases left between them. The CDR3 is 15 amino acids. The germline V gene has CDR1 SGDLS and CDR2 YYNGEE. The CDR3 DNA follows: TGTGCCAGCAGCGTAGCAGGGTCTCCTAATGAAAAACTGTTTTTT. Encoded protein: CASSVAGSPNEKLFF.

This clonotype has just a few counts. The chain has TRBV27 and TRBJ1-2; 8 positions match TRBD1. Germline V lookup: CDR1 MNHEY, CDR2 SMNVEV (reference sequence). CDR3 length: 13 residues. With 6 bases clipped from V and 6 bases from J, the junction kept 6 bases outside the gene matches. This CDR3 reads CASSSQGVDGYTF. The CDR3 nucleotides read TGTGCCAGCAGCTCACAGGGGGTCGATGGCTACACCTTC.

This clonotype was picked up many times. CDR3 protein: CASSLRQTSIYGYTF. CDR3 coding DNA: TGTGCCAGCAGTTTAAGACAGACGAGCATCTATGGCTACACCTTC. V is TRBV27 and J is TRBJ1-2, with D perhaps TRBD1 (5 bases). Trimming took off 2 bases at V and 4 bases at J, with 14 bases between the two ends. CDR3 size: 15 residues. Germline-derived CDR1 and CDR2 are MNHEY and SMNVEV (reference sequence).

The CDR3 DNA follows: TGTGCCAGCAGTGAGTCCGTCAGGGGGCAGACAGATACGCAGTATTTT. This sequence encodes CASSESVRGQTDTQYF. V gene TRBV6-1 combines with J gene TRBJ2-3, with TRBD1 matching over 8 bases. The V gene's germline CDR1 is MNHNS and CDR2 SASEGT. This CDR3 region has 16 residues. V was clipped by 3 bases and J by 3 bases; unmatched bases: 8.

Many counts were recorded for this clonotype. The chain joins TRBV12-3 or TRBV12-4 to TRBJ1-5; maybe TRBD1 (6 bases). Trimming took 6 bases from V and 1 from J, leaving 16 bases between them. This CDR3 has 16 amino acids. CDR3 bases: TGTGCCAGCAGCCCCGGACAGCTAGTGAGCAATCAGCCCCAGCATTTT. It yields the protein CASSPGQLVSNQPQHF.

This clonotype was counted many times. The chain couples TRBV20-1 to TRBJ1-5, with TRBD1 identical over 7 bases. Germline-derived CDR1 and CDR2 are DFQATT and SNEGSKA (reference sequence). The CDR3 is 16 amino acids. After removal of 2 bases from V and 0 bases from J, the junction contained 7 bases not matched to a gene. As DNA, the CDR3 is TGCAGTGCTAGACACCGGGACAGCTATAGCAATCAGCCCCAGCATTTT. It yields the protein CSARHRDSYSNQPQHF.

The chain joins TRBV7-9 to TRBJ2-1; no definite D call. This CDR3 is 11 amino acids long. V was clipped by 3 bases and J by 10 bases, with 7 bases between them. Germline CDR1 and CDR2: SEHNR and FQNEAQ (reference sequence). The CDR3, as DNA: TGTGCCAGCAGCTTTACCCAGGAGCAGTTCTTC. Protein sequence: CASSFTQEQFF.

The chain combines TRBV3-1 with TRBJ2-1; 7 nucleotides line up with TRBD2. The junction had 12 bases not matched to a gene; V was cut back by 2 bases and J by 8 bases. The CDR3 runs 16 residues. In germline, CDR1 is LGHDT, CDR2 YNNKEL (reference sequence). The CDR3 sequence: CASSQPGSGAGDEQFF. The CDR3 DNA reads as TGTGCCAGCAGCCAACCCGGGAGCGGGGCCGGGGATGAGCAGTTCTTC.

There are many counts of this clonotype. The V and J genes are TRBV4-3 and TRBJ2-7; D tentatively reads TRBD1 or TRBD2 (5 bases each). Trimming took off 0 bases at V and 3 bases at J, with 12 bases between the two ends. CDR1 and CDR2 from the germline V gene are LGHNA and YSLEER. The CDR3 covers 15 residues. CDR3 nucleotide sequence: TGCGCCAGCAGCCAAGACTGGGACGGATACTACGAGCAGTACTTC. Amino acids: CASSQDWDGYYEQYF.